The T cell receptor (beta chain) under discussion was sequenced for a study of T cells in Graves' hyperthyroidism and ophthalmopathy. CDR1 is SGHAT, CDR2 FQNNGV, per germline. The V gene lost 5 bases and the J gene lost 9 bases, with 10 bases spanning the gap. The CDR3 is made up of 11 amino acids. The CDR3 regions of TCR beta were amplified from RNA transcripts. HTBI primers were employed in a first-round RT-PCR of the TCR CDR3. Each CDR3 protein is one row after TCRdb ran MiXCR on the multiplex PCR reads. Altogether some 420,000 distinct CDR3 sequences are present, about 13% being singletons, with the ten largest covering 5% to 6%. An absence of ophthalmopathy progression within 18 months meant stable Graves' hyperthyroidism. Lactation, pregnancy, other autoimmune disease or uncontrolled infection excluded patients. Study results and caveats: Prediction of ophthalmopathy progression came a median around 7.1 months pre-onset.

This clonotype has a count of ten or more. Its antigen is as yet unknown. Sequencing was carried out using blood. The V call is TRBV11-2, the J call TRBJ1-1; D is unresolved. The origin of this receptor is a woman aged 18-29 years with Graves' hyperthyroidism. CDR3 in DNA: TGTGCCAGCAGCCGCGACTCGAAAGCTTTCTTT. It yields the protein CASSRDSKAFF.